This T cell receptor (beta chain) was sequenced during a study of CD8+ T cells in alopecia areata. As for the study in general: Administration of oral tofacitinib to treated patients was at 5 to 10 mg twice daily. Treatment ran 6 to 18 months, with 6 months of follow-up afterward.

It was cDNA, reverse transcribed from extracted RNA, that served as the sequencing template. Assay used: immunoSEQ multiplex PCR; TCRdb lists only in-frame clones, some missing. The repertoire holds about 210,000 clones, around 66% seen once, with 1.2% in the top ten. Treatment indicated: oral pan-JAK inhibitor, 5-10 mg twice daily. Obtained from alopecia areata patients were lesional scalp punch biopsies along with peripheral blood. The CDR3 length is 14 residues. Trimming removed 5 bases from V and 0 bases from J; junction bases left unmatched: 6. The germline gives CDR1 SQVTM, CDR2 ANQGSEA. This rearrangement joins TRBV29-1 to TRBJ2-7; 8 nucleotides line up with TRBD2. This clonotype originated in a human donor with alopecia areata. This material consisted of CD4+ T cells sorted from blood, taken at approximately week 42, from a patient treated with tofacitinib. This CDR3 is CSVSIAGTSYEQYF. The CDR3 region has the DNA TGCAGCGTTTCTATAGCGGGGACCTCCTACGAGCAGTACTTC.